The 12 T cell receptor delta chains listed next were all sequenced from one sample in a study of γδ T cells in repeated Plasmodium falciparum infection. TCRdb called clones anew from the multiplex PCR reads with CATT. The sample consists of 50,000 to 55,000 delta-chain clones, roughly 1.9% of them appearing once. Bulk repertoires came from Vgamma9/Vdelta2+ or Vdelta2-negative gammadelta T cells flow-sorted from PBMC. The specimen sequenced was gamma-delta T cells from blood. Receptors were obtained from a pool of human donors (malaria-infected and uninfected, not separated).

This clone came up a few times. TCRdb lists the protein of a much larger clone for this DNA, which differs at residue 11, so this is likely a read error; the protein given here is translated from the DNA itself. J is TRDJ1 and V is TRDV2, with D uncertain. The J gene is not listed in TCRdb, so it was assigned here from a DNA match to germline. Germline V gives CDR1 GEAIGNYY, CDR2 EKD. The CDR3 loop spans 14 amino acids. The CDR3 spells CACDPIQGTDRLIF. CDR3 sequence (DNA): TGTGCCTGTGACCCCATTCAGGGCACCGATAGACTCATCTTT.

Turning to this clone: This DNA's translation and the protein TCRdb lists, from a much larger clone, do not match at residue 6, likely due to a read error; the protein shown is translated from the DNA. The chain carries TRDV2 and TRDJ1; 11 nucleotides match TRDD3. The J gene, left out of TCRdb, was set here by checking the DNA against germline. V was pared by 0 bases and J by 5 bases, with 10 bases of the junction left unmatched. The CDR3 contains 17 residues. Germline V gene data show CDR1 as GEAIGNYY and CDR2 as EKD. The CDR3 DNA follows: TGTGCCTGTGACACCGCCGGAGTACTGGGGGATAAGGATAAACTCATCTTT. The encoded protein is CACDTAGVLGDKDKLIF.

This clone was counted only a few times. A far larger clone is only one base removed, so a read error is likely. The same CDR3 is also encoded by other DNA sequences in this sample. The V call is TRDV2, the J call TRDJ1; 10 nucleotides agree with TRDD3. In the absence of a J gene in TCRdb, the DNA was matched to germline to assign it here. This CDR3 is built from 23 residues. Germline V gene data show CDR1 as GEAIGNYY and CDR2 as EKD. After removal of 0 bases from V and 0 bases from J, the junction contained 24 bases not matched to a gene. CDR3 in amino acids: CACDTLLSGKVLGDSPYTDKLIF. The CDR3 DNA sequence: TGTGCCTGTGACACCTTGCTGAGTGGAAAAGTACTGGGGGATTCCCCGTACACCGATAAACTCATCTTT.

This clone was detected many times. TCRdb shows a much larger clone's protein in place of this DNA's translation, and the two differ at residue 5, likely through a read error; the protein shown is translated from the DNA. The chain has TRDV2 and TRDJ1; the D gene is possibly TRDD3 (5 bases). As TCRdb names no J gene, one was assigned here on the basis of a DNA match to germline. The CDR3 loop spans 17 amino acids. Per germline, CDR1 GEAIGNYY and CDR2 EKD. Trimming cost V 9 bases and J 0 bases, with 25 bases left between them. The CDR3 sequence: CAPRGGDLISYTDKLIF. The CDR3 DNA follows: TGTGCCCCTCGGGGTGGGGACCTAATATCGTACACCGATAAACTCATCTTT.

This clone appeared a few times. The protein recorded in TCRdb matches a much larger clone and deviates from this DNA's translation at residue 5, suggesting a read error; the protein here is obtained by translating the DNA. V gene TRAV38-2/DV8 combines with J gene TRDJ1; 8 positions agree with TRDD3. Germline matching of the DNA provided the J gene here, since TCRdb leaves it blank. The ends lost 4 bases at V and 0 bases at J; junction bases unmatched: 20. The CDR3 runs 20 residues. Germline-derived CDR1 and CDR2 are TSESDYY and QEAYKQQN. As DNA, the CDR3 is TGTGCTTATAGGTGCTTCTACTTCCCCTGGGGATACTTGTACACCGATAAACTCATCTTT. Protein: CAYRCFYFPWGYLYTDKLIF.

In its sample, this clone was seen a few times. The amino acid sequence in TCRdb belongs to a much larger clone and departs from this DNA's translation at residue 4, likely a sequencing read error; the sequence shown is translated from the DNA. V gene TRDV3 combines with J gene TRDJ1, with unresolved D. The J gene, missing from TCRdb, was assigned here through DNA to germline matching. The V gene's germline CDR1 is TVYSNPD and CDR2 GDNSRS (reference sequence). This CDR3 contains 14 residues. Trimming removed 1 base from V and 0 bases from J, with 12 bases in between. The CDR3 DNA reads as TGTGCCTTTAAGCCCCCGACATACACCGATAAACTCATCTTT. It yields the protein CAFKPPTYTDKLIF.

There are a few counts of this clone. This likely came from a read error, as a far larger clone is one base away. This CDR3 is also generated by other DNA sequences in the sample. V usage is TRDV1 and J usage is TRDJ1, with TRDD2 matching over 8 bases. CDR1 is TSWWSYY and CDR2 is QGS in the germline V gene. There are 20 residues in the CDR3. CDR3 coding DNA: TGTGCTCTGGGGGAACAAAAAGACTTCCTACGTTTTCGGGGGCTCTATAAACTCATCTTT. Translating it yields CALGEQKDFLRFRGLYKLIF.

Of note for this clone: The TCRdb protein, from a much larger clone, departs from this DNA's translation at residue 8, likely by read error; the protein shown derives from the DNA. The chain combines TRDV2 with TRDJ1, with 10 bases lining up with TRDD3. No J gene was available from TCRdb, and it was assigned here by a germline match of the DNA. The CDR3 consists of 21 residues. The J segment lost 0 bases and the V segment lost 0 bases, leaving 18 bases of the junction unmatched. Germline values: CDR1 GEAIGNYY, CDR2 EKD. DNA for the CDR3: TGTGCCTGTGACACCCTCGTACCGGGGGATACGGAGTCAAGGAACACCGATAAACTCATCTTT. This gives the protein CACDTLVPGDTESRNTDKLIF.

The sample holds many counts of this clone. A far larger clone differs by one base, so this is likely a read error. Different DNA sequences within this sample yield the same CDR3. The rearrangement joins TRDV2 to TRDJ1; TRDD2 agrees at 7 bases. Assignment of the J gene here rests on matching the DNA to germline, because TCRdb gives none. The CDR3 runs 23 residues. V shed 2 bases and J 0 bases; nucleotides not matched to a gene: 29. From germline, CDR1 is GEAIGNYY and CDR2 EKD. The CDR3 bases are TGTGCCTGTGACATGGTCGGATTCCTCCCGAACCTTCCTGCTGGAGCGTACACCGATAAACTCATCTTT. This encodes CACDMVGFLPNLPAGAYTDKLIF.

This clone has ten or more counts. TCRdb records a much larger clone's protein for this DNA, with a difference at residue 11 that likely arises from a read error; the protein given is the translation of the DNA. This chain uses TRDV2 with TRDJ1; TRDD3 matches at 10 bases. CDR1 GEAIGNYY and CDR2 EKD come from the germline V gene. V dropped 0 bases and J dropped 0; count of bases not matched to a gene: 27. There are 24 residues in the CDR3. CDR3: CACDTVIPYSGWGIGTNYTDKLIF. CDR3 nucleotide sequence: TGTGCCTGTGACACCGTTATCCCTTACTCAGGCTGGGGGATAGGAACGAATTACACCGATAAACTCATCTTT.

The table lists this clone with many counts. TCRdb's entry gives the protein of a much larger clone, which mismatches this DNA's translation at residue 4, likely from a read error; the protein reported here is translated from the DNA. The V and J genes are TRDV3 and TRDJ1, with 8 bases matching TRDD3. The germline gives CDR1 TVYSNPD, CDR2 GDNSRS (reference sequence). V lost 4 bases to trimming and J lost 0 bases; unmatched junction nucleotides: 22. This CDR3 region has 19 residues. The CDR3 DNA reads TGTGCCTCCCTTCTTCCTCCACACGGGGATACTGGGTACACCGATAAACTCATCTTT. Its protein is CASLLPPHGDTGYTDKLIF.

Worth noting for this clone: TCRdb's listed protein matches a much larger clone and diverges from this DNA's translation at residue 16, likely through a read error; the protein shown comes from the DNA. Additional DNA sequences in this sample encode the identical CDR3. The V gene is TRDV1, the J gene TRDJ1; D may be TRDD2 or TRDD3 (9 bases each). TCRdb supplies no J gene; here it was assigned by aligning the nucleotide sequence to germline. The ends were cut back, 5 bases at V and 7 bases at J, with 38 bases in the middle. CDR1 TSWWSYY and CDR2 QGS come from the germline V gene. This CDR3 is 21 amino acids long. The CDR3 DNA sequence: TGTGCTCTTGGGCTCTGGCCTTCCTACGGTCTGGGGGATTTCAACGCGTTTAAACTCATCTTT. It codes for CALGLWPSYGLGDFNAFKLIF.